The 13 T cell receptor beta chains reported below all come from one sample, sequenced in a study of blood T cell repertoires in COVID-19. Clones were sequenced by immunoSEQ multiplex PCR, and TCRdb holds only the in-frame ones, with some missing. The sample lists 110,000 or so clones; around 84% were seen once. Sequenced sample: peripheral blood. These receptors all come from a human donor in a cohort sampled during active COVID-19.

CDR3 region: CASSQRTGGDQPQHF. CDR3 DNA sequence: TGCGCCAGCAGCCAGAGGACAGGGGGAGATCAGCCCCAGCATTTT. V gene TRBV4-3 combines with J gene TRBJ1-5, with 10 bases aligning to TRBD1. The germline V gene encodes CDR1 LGHNA and CDR2 YSLEER. The V and J ends lost 3 bases and 5 bases, in that order; junction bases with no gene match: 4. This CDR3 contains 15 residues.

The V gene is TRBV5-1, the J gene TRBJ1-5; D not resolved. V was shortened by 2 bases and J by 7 bases, with 10 bases between the two germline ends. Germline V gives CDR1 SGHRS, CDR2 YFSETQ. This CDR3 is built from 13 residues. The CDR3 protein is CASSFRGEQPQHF. In DNA form, the CDR3 reads TGCGCCAGCAGCTTTCGAGGCGAACAGCCCCAGCATTTT.

The rearrangement uses TRBV27 and TRBJ2-1, with a possible D match to TRBD2 (6 bases). Trimming took 0 bases from V and 4 from J, leaving 13 bases between them. Germline values: CDR1 MNHEY, CDR2 SMNVEV (reference sequence). This CDR3 region has 16 residues. The CDR3 sequence is CASSLSFGGSYNEQFF. CDR3 nucleotides: TGTGCCAGCAGTTTATCATTCGGGGGATCTTACAATGAGCAGTTCTTC.

The rearrangement links TRBV4-1 to TRBJ2-1; 7 nucleotides match TRBD2. J was trimmed by 7 bases and V by 7 bases; bases with no gene match: 13. Germline V gene data show CDR1 as MGHRA and CDR2 as YSYEKL. The CDR3 spans 15 residues. Here the CDR3 reads CASTERAGEVNEQFF. Here the CDR3 DNA reads TGCGCCAGCACGGAGAGGGCGGGGGAGGTTAATGAGCAGTTCTTC.

The chain recombines TRBV28 with TRBJ1-5, with 7 bases that match TRBD1. The CDR3 spans 14 residues. V was clipped by 5 bases and J by 7 bases; unmatched bases: 8. The germline gives CDR1 MDHEN, CDR2 SYDVKM. As DNA, the CDR3 is TGTGCCAGCAGTAACACAGGGGCCTGGCAGCCCCAGCATTTT. Amino acids: CASSNTGAWQPQHF.

The J gene is TRBJ2-1, the V gene TRBV19; maybe TRBD2 (5 bases). V was cut by 1 base and J by 2 bases, with 12 bases left in between. The CDR3 loop spans 16 amino acids. Germline V gene sequence: CDR1 LNHDA, CDR2 SQIVND (reference sequence). The CDR3 DNA is TGTGCCAGTAGTATAGGGCGGGTACAAACCTACAATGAGCAGTTCTTC. It translates to CASSIGRVQTYNEQFF.

This clone was seen a single time. The chain links TRBV13 to TRBJ1-5; D not resolved. Trimming removed 5 bases at V and 4 bases at J, with 9 bases between. The length of the CDR3 is 13 residues. The germline gives CDR1 PRHDT, CDR2 FYEKMQ (reference sequence). The DNA for the CDR3 is TGTGCCAGCAGCGACGGACTAAATCAGCCCCAGCATTTT. It yields the protein CASSDGLNQPQHF.

The J gene is TRBJ1-2, the V gene TRBV7-9; D unresolved. The V gene's germline CDR1 is SEHNR and CDR2 FQNEAQ (reference sequence). The CDR3 covers 15 residues. V lost 3 bases and J 4 bases, leaving 15 bases between the germline ends. This chain's CDR3 is CASSLVQASSYGYTF. As DNA, the CDR3 is TGTGCCAGCAGCTTGGTCCAGGCCTCCTCCTATGGCTACACCTTC.

The rearrangement uses TRBV11-2 and TRBJ1-2; 10 bases are shared with TRBD1. Germline values: CDR1 SGHAT, CDR2 FQNNGV. The V gene end was trimmed by 3 bases and the J gene end by 10 bases; junction bases not matched to a gene: 5. The CDR3 consists of 13 residues. CDR3 loop: CASSFGQGVSYTF. CDR3 sequence (DNA): TGTGCCAGCAGCTTCGGACAGGGGGTCTCCTACACCTTC.

This chain joins TRBV15 and TRBJ2-5; tentative D call: TRBD1 (6 bases). The CDR3 has 14 amino acids. Trimming cost V 5 bases and J 1 base, with 11 bases left between them. Germline CDR1 LNHNV, CDR2 YYDKDF (reference sequence). Here the CDR3 DNA reads TGTGCCACCAGCCCAGGACAGATCCAAGAGACCCAGTACTTC. Translating it yields CATSPGQIQETQYF.

The chain has TRBV12-5 and TRBJ1-1, with TRBD1 as a possible D gene (6 bases). CDR1 LGHNT and CDR2 FRNRAP come from the germline V gene. The V and J ends lost 1 base and 4 bases respectively, with 22 bases between them. CDR3 length: 18 residues. The CDR3 coding sequence is TGTGCTAGTGGTTTGGGCCGGGACACATTAGGTTTGGGCACTGAAGCTTTCTTT. Amino acid sequence: CASGLGRDTLGLGTEAFF.

The chain recombines TRBV2 with TRBJ1-1; D not certain. The V gene lost 2 bases and the J gene lost 5 bases, with 3 bases spanning the gap. CDR3 size: 11 residues. Germline CDR1 and CDR2: SNHLY and FYNNEI. Written as DNA, the CDR3 is TGTGCCAGCAGTGAAATAACTGAAGCTTTCTTT. Its protein is CASSEITEAFF.

Written as DNA, the CDR3 is TGTGCCAGCAGCGTACTTGGGACTACACAGCCCCAGTACTTC. Its protein product is CASSVLGTTQPQYF. The V gene is TRBV9, the J gene TRBJ2-5, with TRBD2 matching over 7 bases. Germline V gene lookup returns CDR1 SGDLS and CDR2 YYNGEE. V lost 1 base, J lost 9 bases, and 9 bases stayed unmatched. This CDR3 is built from 14 residues.